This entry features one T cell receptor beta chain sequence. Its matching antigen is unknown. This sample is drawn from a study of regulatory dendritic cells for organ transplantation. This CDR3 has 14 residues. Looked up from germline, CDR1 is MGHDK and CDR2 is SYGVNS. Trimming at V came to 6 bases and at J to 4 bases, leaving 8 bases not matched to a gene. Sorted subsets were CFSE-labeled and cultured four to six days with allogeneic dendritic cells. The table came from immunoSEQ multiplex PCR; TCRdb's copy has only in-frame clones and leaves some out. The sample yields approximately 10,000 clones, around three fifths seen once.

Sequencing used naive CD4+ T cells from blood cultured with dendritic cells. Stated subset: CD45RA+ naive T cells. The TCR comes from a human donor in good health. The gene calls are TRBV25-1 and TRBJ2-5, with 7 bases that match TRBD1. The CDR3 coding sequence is TGTGCCAGCAGCCCGGACAGGATAGTAGAGACCCAGTACTTC. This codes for CASSPDRIVETQYF.